Listed below are T cell receptor beta chains from one sample, sequenced in a study of blood T cell repertoires in COVID-19. Method: immunoSEQ multiplex PCR; TCRdb's copy keeps in-frame clones and lacks some. Among about 330,000 clones listed, roughly 90% were seen once. Input material: peripheral blood. Receptor source: a woman in her fifties or sixties with active or convalescent COVID-19. Each CDR3 is given with its conserved first and last residue. A D gene is named only where the DNA matches it firmly. Only part of the rows carry a size: once, few, many, or a class if the clone is expanded.

V	D	size	length	J	CDR3	DNA
TRBV7-2	TRBD2	.	15	TRBJ2-7	CASTPGTSGRNEQYF	TGTGCCAGCACTCCCGGGACTAGCGGGAGGAACGAGCAGTACTTC
TRBV10-3	TRBD1	.	14	TRBJ1-1	CAITRGQGNTEAFF	TGTGCCATCACCCGGGGACAGGGGAACACTGAAGCTTTCTTT
TRBV7-2	TRBD1	.	19	TRBJ1-3	CASSKTRDRGHFCGNTIYF	TGTGCCAGCAGCAAAACCCGGGACAGGGGGCATTTCTGTGGAAACACCATATATTTT
TRBV28	.	.	16	TRBJ2-7	CASTPGGTSSFYEQYF	TGTGCCAGCACCCCAGGAGGTACCTCCTCCTTTTACGAGCAGTACTTC
TRBV30	.	.	14	TRBJ2-3	CAWSVRGGPDTQYF	TGTGCCTGGAGTGTACGCGGGGGCCCAGATACGCAGTATTTT
TRBV7-3	.	.	16	TRBJ2-5	CASSPQRGGDGETQYF	TGTGCCAGCAGCCCCCAAAGGGGCGGAGATGGTGAGACCCAGTACTTC
TRBV7-6	.	.	15	TRBJ1-6	CASRGGAGANSPLHF	TGTGCCAGCAGAGGGGGGGCAGGAGCAAATTCACCCCTCCACTTT
TRBV28	.	.	14	TRBJ1-1	CASSLQRTNTEAFF	TGTGCCAGCAGTTTACAGCGAACGAACACTGAAGCTTTCTTT
TRBV5-4	.	.	13	TRBJ1-1	CASSLQLNTEAFF	TGTGCCAGCAGCTTACAGTTGAACACTGAAGCTTTCTTT
TRBV6-5	.	few	15	TRBJ1-4	CASSYELGGISKLFF	TGTGCCAGCAGTTACGAATTGGGGGGGATTAGTAAACTGTTTTTT
TRBV11-2	TRBD1	once	17	TRBJ1-3	CASSFRTGRYSGNTIYF	TGTGCCAGCAGCTTTCGGACAGGAAGATACTCTGGAAACACCATATATTTT
TRBV30	.	few	13	TRBJ1-2	CAWRSGDVYGYTF	TGTGCCTGGAGATCCGGGGATGTCTATGGCTACACCTTC
TRBV7-8	.	.	13	TRBJ1-1	CASSVLGTAEAFF	TGTGCCAGCAGCGTACTAGGTACAGCTGAAGCTTTCTTT
TRBV18	.	few	15	TRBJ2-7	CASSRDRRSSYEQYF	TGTGCCAGCTCAAGAGACAGAAGAAGCTCCTACGAGCAGTACTTC
TRBV5-8	TRBD2	.	17	TRBJ2-3	CASSPGTSGLVADTQYF	TGTGCCAGCAGCCCCGGGACTAGCGGGTTAGTCGCAGATACGCAGTATTTT
TRBV7-6	TRBD1	.	15	TRBJ1-2	CASSSGTGSLGGYTF	TGTGCCAGCAGCTCCGGGACAGGGAGTTTGGGGGGCTACACCTTC
TRBV19	.	.	15	TRBJ2-1	CASSMTGGSYNEQFF	TGTGCCAGTAGTATGACAGGTGGATCCTACAATGAGCAGTTCTTC
TRBV30	.	.	14	TRBJ1-6	CAWTGRAPGSPLHF	TGTGCCTGGACCGGCAGGGCTCCAGGATCACCCCTCCACTTT
TRBV27	.	.	14	TRBJ1-1	CASSHREPNTEAFF	TGTGCCAGCAGTCACAGGGAGCCGAACACTGAAGCTTTCTTT
TRBV4-3	TRBD1	.	15	TRBJ1-4	CASSHEQGDNEKLFF	TGCGCCAGCAGCCACGAACAGGGGGATAATGAAAAACTGTTTTTT
TRBV24-1	TRBD1	few	13	TRBJ1-5	CATKGQGNQPQHF	TGTGCCACCAAAGGACAGGGCAATCAGCCCCAGCATTTT
TRBV27	TRBD1	once	17	TRBJ2-7	CASSLTGAWAGTYEQYF	TGTGCCAGCAGTTTAACAGGGGCTTGGGCAGGGACCTACGAGCAGTACTTC
TRBV19	.	.	13	TRBJ2-1	CASSITGYNEQFF	TGTGCCAGTAGTATTACGGGTTACAATGAGCAGTTCTTC
TRBV5-5	TRBD1	.	15	TRBJ1-5	CASSLGGQDYQPQHF	TGTGCCAGCAGCTTGGGGGGACAGGACTATCAGCCCCAGCATTTT
TRBV7-6	TRBD1	once	16	TRBJ2-7	CASSPREDRGAYEQYF	TGTGCCAGCAGCCCCCGGGAGGACAGGGGGGCCTACGAGCAGTACTTC
TRBV30	.	.	13	TRBJ2-2	CAWSVLASGELFF	TGTGCCTGGAGTGTACTAGCTTCCGGGGAGCTGTTTTTT
TRBV19	TRBD1	.	15	TRBJ2-2	CASSIGGQGSGELFF	TGTGCCAGTAGTATAGGGGGACAGGGGTCCGGGGAGCTGTTTTTT
TRBV18	.	few	16	TRBJ2-7	CASSPSRQSLPYEQYF	TGTGCCAGCTCCCCCAGTCGACAGTCTCTCCCTTACGAGCAGTACTTC
TRBV11-2	TRBD1	.	15	TRBJ2-4	CASSRTGVAKNIQYF	TGTGCCAGCAGCCGAACAGGGGTCGCCAAAAACATTCAGTACTTC
TRBV11-2	TRBD2	.	15	TRBJ2-1	CASSFLAGVGNEQFF	TGTGCCAGCAGCTTTCTAGCGGGAGTGGGCAATGAGCAGTTCTTC
TRBV7-2	.	.	14	TRBJ2-3	CASSLVPGADTQYF	TGTGCCAGCAGCTTAGTACCAGGGGCAGATACGCAGTATTTT
TRBV11-3	.	.	13	TRBJ2-1	CASSTTGGGEQFF	TGTGCCAGCAGTACTACAGGGGGGGGTGAGCAGTTCTTC
TRBV7-8	.	few	17	TRBJ1-3	CASSLLVVRPSGNTIYF	TGTGCCAGCAGCCTACTAGTGGTACGTCCCTCTGGAAACACCATATATTTT
TRBV10-1	TRBD1	.	17	TRBJ2-7	CAIKLSEGNRGFQEQYF	TGCGCCATCAAATTATCTGAGGGGAACAGGGGGTTTCAGGAGCAGTACTTC
TRBV9	.	once	12	TRBJ1-6	CASSLGNSPLHF	TGTGCCAGCAGCCTCGGTAATTCACCCCTCCACTTT
TRBV7-3	.	.	13	TRBJ2-1	CASRPTSISEQFF	TGTGCCAGCAGGCCGACTAGTATCTCTGAGCAGTTCTTC
TRBV23-1	TRBD1	.	17	TRBJ1-1	CASSQRIKRGRGTEAFF	TGCGCCAGCAGTCAACGTATTAAGAGGGGGCGCGGCACTGAAGCTTTCTTT
TRBV3-1/TRBV3-2	TRBD2	.	13	TRBJ2-7	CATERLAGSEQYF	TGTGCCACCGAACGACTAGCTGGCTCCGAGCAGTACTTC
TRBV20-1	.	.	13	TRBJ1-1	CSASSGVNTEAFF	TGCAGTGCTAGTTCCGGGGTTAACACTGAAGCTTTCTTT
TRBV20-1	TRBD1	.	18	TRBJ2-4	CSASGQEAISLAKNIQYF	TGCAGTGCTAGTGGACAGGAGGCCATTAGCTTAGCCAAAAACATTCAGTACTTC
TRBV7-3	TRBD2	.	14	TRBJ2-1	CASSSQAGENEQFF	TGTGCCAGCAGCTCGCAAGCGGGAGAAAATGAGCAGTTCTTC
TRBV13	.	.	15	TRBJ1-1	CASSLPPRAGTEAFF	TGTGCCAGCAGCCTCCCCCCCAGGGCCGGGACTGAAGCTTTCTTT
TRBV19	.	.	13	TRBJ2-7	CASSIGGKGEQYF	TGTGCCAGTAGTATTGGCGGGAAAGGCGAGCAGTACTTC
TRBV30	.	once	14	TRBJ1-3	CAWSPGGTGNTIYF	TGTGCCTGGAGCCCCGGAGGAACTGGAAACACCATATATTTT
TRBV5-4	.	.	14	TRBJ1-6	CASSVGLINSPLHF	TGTGCCAGCAGCGTGGGACTGATAAATTCACCCCTCCACTTT
TRBV24-1	TRBD1	.	16	TRBJ1-4	CATSDRDRGSGEKLFF	TGTGCCACCAGTGACCGGGACAGGGGATCTGGGGAAAAACTGTTTTTT
TRBV15	.	.	13	TRBJ1-2	CATSRDRLGGYTF	TGTGCCACCAGCAGAGATAGGTTGGGCGGCTACACCTTC
TRBV7-3	.	.	14	TRBJ1-6	CASSVQADNSPLHF	TGTGCCAGCAGCGTACAGGCAGATAATTCACCCCTCCACTTT
TRBV6-5	.	.	14	TRBJ1-2	CASSYSGDVYGYTF	TGTGCCAGCAGTTACTCAGGGGATGTTTATGGCTACACCTTC
TRBV30	.	.	13	TRBJ2-3	CAWSVQNTDTQYF	TGTGCCTGGAGTGTACAGAACACAGATACGCAGTATTTT
TRBV6-2/TRBV6-3	.	.	14	TRBJ2-2	CASSGRRGTGELFF	TGTGCCAGCAGTGGGCGTCGGGGCACCGGGGAGCTGTTTTTT
TRBV7-2	.	.	16	TRBJ2-7	CASSLEAAGDSYEQYF	TGTGCCAGCAGCTTAGAGGCGGCAGGGGATTCCTACGAGCAGTACTTC
TRBV4-1	TRBD1	.	15	TRBJ2-7	CASSSMMGQGNEQYF	TGCGCCAGCAGCTCAATGATGGGACAGGGGAACGAGCAGTACTTC
TRBV6-6	.	once	14	TRBJ1-4	CASSSLATNEKLFF	TGTGCCAGCAGTTCTCTTGCAACTAATGAAAAACTGTTTTTT
TRBV6-1	.	.	15	TRBJ1-5	CASSELGGGYQPQHF	TGTGCCAGCAGTGAACTGGGGGGTGGATATCAGCCCCAGCATTTT